This TCR beta chain was recovered during a study of blood T cell repertoires in COVID-19. Profiled with immunoSEQ multiplex PCR; TCRdb holds only in-frame clones, not every one. This sample has roughly 75,000 clones, with around nine tenths found just once. Source material: peripheral blood. The receptor was isolated from a man aged 60-69 years with acute or convalescent COVID-19.

CDR3 sequence: CASSARLRGGSYEQYF. In nucleotides, the CDR3 is TGTGCCAGCAGTGCGCGACTCCGCGGGGGCTCCTACGAGCAGTACTTC. This chain uses TRBV6-1 with TRBJ2-7; 7 bases are a match to TRBD2. This CDR3 comprises 16 residues. Trimming removed 4 bases from V and 0 bases from J; junction bases left unmatched: 9. The germline CDR1 and CDR2 sequences are MNHNS and SASEGT.